The rows below give T cell receptor beta chains drawn from one sample of a study of blood T cells in healthy people across ages. TCRdb itself ran the 5' RACE reads through MiXCR, one entry per CDR3 protein. Of around 1.7 million distinct CDR3 sequences in the sample, 28% were seen once. Sequenced material: blood. All receptors come from a woman under 40 in good health. The CDR3 runs from the conserved cysteine through the conserved F or W. The D gene is left open where the match is weak. A clone size is listed for some rows: how often the clone was seen (once, few, many), or a class if it is expanded.

D: NA; V: TRBV10-3; J: TRBJ2-1; size: once; CDR3: CALGDPDNEQFF; DNA: TGTGCCTTGGGGGATCCCGACAATGAGCAGTTCTTC
D: TRBD2; V: TRBV9; J: TRBJ2-3; size: few; CDR3: CASSESGAVTDTQYF; DNA: TGTGCCAGCAGCGAAAGCGGGGCAGTCACAGATACGCAGTATTTT
D: TRBD1; V: TRBV7-2; J: TRBJ2-1; size: NA; CDR3: CASSLMGQGFDEQFF; DNA: TGTGCCAGCAGCTTAATGGGACAGGGGTTCGATGAGCAGTTCTTC
D: NA; V: TRBV12-3/TRBV12-4; J: TRBJ2-3; size: NA; CDR3: CASSSDFSSDTRYF; DNA: TGTGCCAGCAGTTCGGACTTCTCTTCTGATACGCGGTATTTT
D: TRBD1; V: TRBV20-1; J: TRBJ2-1; size: NA; CDR3: CSAQGQGYNEQFF; DNA: TGCAGTGCCCAGGGACAGGGTTACAATGAGCAGTTCTTC
D: TRBD2; V: TRBV6-8; J: TRBJ2-3; size: NA; CDR3: CASRTGLAVGADTQYF; DNA: TGTGCCAGCAGGACGGGACTAGCGGTTGGGGCAGATACGCAGTATTTT
D: NA; V: TRBV7-2; J: TRBJ2-3; size: few; CDR3: CASSFGGSPDTQYF; DNA: TGTGCCAGCAGCTTCGGGGGCAGCCCAGATACGCAGTATTTT
D: NA; V: TRBV12-3/TRBV12-4; J: TRBJ2-5; size: NA; CDR3: CAPPGMAQYF; DNA: TGTGCCCCCCCTGGTATGGCCCAGTACTTC
D: NA; V: TRBV30; J: TRBJ1-5; size: few; CDR3: CPWGYSNQPQHF; DNA: TGTCCCTGGGGCTATAGCAATCAGCCCCAGCATTTT
D: NA; V: TRBV5-1; J: TRBJ2-7; size: few; CDR3: CASSLQGSTFYEQYF; DNA: TGCGCCAGCAGCTTGCAGGGCTCGACTTTCTACGAGCAGTACTTC
D: NA; V: TRBV7-2; J: TRBJ2-1; size: many; CDR3: CASSLDPGINEQFF; DNA: TGTGCCAGCAGCTTAGATCCGGGGATCAATGAGCAGTTCTTC
D: TRBD2; V: TRBV20-1; J: TRBJ2-2; size: NA; CDR3: CSASLAGGDTGELFF; DNA: TGCAGTGCTAGCCTAGCGGGAGGAGACACCGGGGAGCTGTTTTTT